Below are 8 T cell receptor beta chains sequenced from a single sample in a study of technical replicates of blood from a few donors. Some clones are missing from TCRdb's copy, which holds only in-frame ones; the method was immunoSEQ multiplex PCR. Among more than 65,000 clones listed, around 94% were seen once. Sequencing used T cells isolated from PBMCs. These receptors all come from a human donor in good health.

The V call is TRBV6-4, the J call TRBJ1-1; possible D gene TRBD1, 6 bases. V gave up 6 bases and J gave up 1 base, with 12 bases separating them. From germline, CDR1 is MRHNA and CDR2 SNTAGT. The CDR3 is 14 amino acids. CDR3 in amino acids: CASRRTASNTEAFF. The CDR3, as DNA: TGTGCCAGCAGGAGGACAGCCTCGAACACTGAAGCTTTCTTT.

The chain couples TRBV28 to TRBJ1-5, with unresolved D. The CDR3 has 15 amino acids. The germline V gene has CDR1 MDHEN and CDR2 SYDVKM. V gave up 5 bases and J gave up 3 bases, with 14 bases separating them. CDR3: CASSIPDTYNQPQHF. The DNA of the CDR3 is TGTGCCAGCAGTATCCCTGACACTTACAATCAGCCCCAGCATTTT.

This chain uses TRBV5-6 with TRBJ2-7; D uncertain. CDR1 is SGHDT, CDR2 YYEEEE, per germline. The CDR3 contains 16 residues. V was pared by 1 base and J by 4 bases, with 18 bases between. This CDR3 reads CASSLFPGPFSYEQYF. In DNA form, the CDR3 reads TGTGCCAGCAGCTTGTTTCCGGGTCCCTTTTCATACGAGCAGTACTTC.

This chain joins TRBV29-1 and TRBJ2-5, with TRBD1 matching 8 bases. The CDR3 is 13 amino acids. The V and J ends lost 6 bases and 2 bases, in that order; junction bases with no gene match: 5. Germline V CDR1 and CDR2: SQVTM, ANQGSEA. The CDR3 DNA follows: TGCAGCGTAGGACAGGGACTTCAAGAGACCCAGTACTTC. It encodes CSVGQGLQETQYF.

The genes are TRBV29-1 and TRBJ2-7; 8 nucleotides match TRBD1. Germline values: CDR1 SQVTM, CDR2 ANQGSEA. With 4 bases clipped from V and 0 bases from J, the junction kept 5 bases outside the gene matches. The CDR3 loop spans 14 amino acids. The CDR3 protein is CSVVRQGLSYEQYF. CDR3 sequence (DNA): TGCAGCGTTGTCAGACAGGGGCTCTCCTACGAGCAGTACTTC.

The V and J genes are TRBV7-3 and TRBJ1-1, with D possibly matching TRBD1 (6 bases). Germline V lookup: CDR1 SGHTA, CDR2 FQGTGA. This CDR3 comprises 16 residues. V dropped 5 bases and J dropped 4 bases, with 20 bases sitting between them. CDR3 sequence reads: CASSLAIQGGGTEAFF. The CDR3 DNA reads TGTGCCAGCAGCCTTGCCATACAGGGTGGGGGCACTGAAGCTTTCTTT. Combining the CDR3 with reference TRBV7-3 and TRBJ1-1 gives the whole variable domain GAGVSQTPSNKVTEKGKYVELRCDPISGHTALYWYRQSLGQGPEFLIYFQGTGAADDSGLPNDRFFAVRPEGSVSTLKIQRTERGDSAVYLCASSLAIQGGGTEAFFGQGTRLTVV.

The chain is built from TRBV5-1 and TRBJ1-4, with 7 bases lining up with TRBD1. Germline lookup yields CDR1 SGHRS and CDR2 YFSETQ. After removal of 4 bases from V and 7 bases from J, the junction contained 10 bases not matched to a gene. The CDR3 loop spans 15 amino acids. CDR3 coding DNA: TGCGCCAGCAGCATTTTGGGGACAGTAACTGAAAAACTGTTTTTT. Its translation: CASSILGTVTEKLFF.

This chain's CDR3 is CASSQRLAGDEQFF. The CDR3 bases are TGCGCCAGCAGCCAACGACTAGCGGGGGATGAGCAGTTCTTC. J is TRBJ2-1 and V is TRBV4-1; 12 nucleotides match TRBD2. The V gene's germline CDR1 is MGHRA and CDR2 YSYEKL. CDR3 length: 14 residues. The ends lost 2 bases at V and 8 bases at J; junction bases unmatched: 1.